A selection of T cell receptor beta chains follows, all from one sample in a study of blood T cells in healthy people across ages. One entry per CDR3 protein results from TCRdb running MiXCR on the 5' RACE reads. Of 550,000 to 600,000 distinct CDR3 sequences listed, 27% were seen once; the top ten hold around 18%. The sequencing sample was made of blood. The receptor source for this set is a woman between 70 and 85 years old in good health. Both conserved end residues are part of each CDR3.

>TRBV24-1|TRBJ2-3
CATGPNGGQVSSTDTQYF
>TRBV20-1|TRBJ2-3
CSASLSGDNTDTQYF
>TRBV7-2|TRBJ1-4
CASSLTPRGEKLFF
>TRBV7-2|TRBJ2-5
CASSSTIKETQYF
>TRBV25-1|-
CASSAQGEGTQYF
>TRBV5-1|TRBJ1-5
CASSYDPSNQPQHF
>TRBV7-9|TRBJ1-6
CASSLMETALHF
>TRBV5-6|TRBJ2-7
CASSSSFYEQYF
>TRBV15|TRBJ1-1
CATSSRQGEAFF
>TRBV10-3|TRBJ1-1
CAISARTGLNTEAFF
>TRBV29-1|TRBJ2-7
CSVLSGRTAEQYF
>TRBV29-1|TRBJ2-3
CSVGGAGGSTDTQYF
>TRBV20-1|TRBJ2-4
CSAGLVSGNIQYF
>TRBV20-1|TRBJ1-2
CSTFMDSYGYTF
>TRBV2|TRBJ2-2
CASSDLGLAGENTGELFF
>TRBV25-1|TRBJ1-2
CASNSPEGYGYTF
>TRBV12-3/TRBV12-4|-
CASRRISNEQFF
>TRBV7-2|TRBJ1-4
CASSRSPTTNEKLFF
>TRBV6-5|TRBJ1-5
CASNEGEGQPQHF
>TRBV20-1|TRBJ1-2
CSARRTGGTLYGYTF